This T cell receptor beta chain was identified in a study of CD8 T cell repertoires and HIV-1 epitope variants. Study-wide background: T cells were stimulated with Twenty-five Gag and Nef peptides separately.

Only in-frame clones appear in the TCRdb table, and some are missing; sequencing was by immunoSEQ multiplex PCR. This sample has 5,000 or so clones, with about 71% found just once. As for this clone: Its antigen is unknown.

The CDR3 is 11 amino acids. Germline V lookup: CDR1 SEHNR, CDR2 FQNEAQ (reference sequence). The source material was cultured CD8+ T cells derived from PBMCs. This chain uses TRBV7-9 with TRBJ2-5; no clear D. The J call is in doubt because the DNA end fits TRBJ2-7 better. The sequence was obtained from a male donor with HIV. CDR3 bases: TGTGCCAGCAGCTTTAATGTCGAGCAGTACTTC. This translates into CASSFNVEQYF.